The 8 T cell receptor beta chains in this list originate from one sample, sequenced in a study of metastatic and nonmetastatic thyroid tumors. TCRdb used MiXCR to call clones anew from the PCR reads. The sample lists under 95,000 clones; roughly an eighth were seen once. No patient received treatment before thyroid surgery. The source material was blood. The origin of the receptors is a female donor with papillary thyroid cancer or a benign thyroid nodule (not recorded which). Some clones in this sample may be carry-over from other donors' samples.

This clone was counted ten times or more. The chain links TRBV7-2 to TRBJ2-7, with D perhaps matching TRBD1 (6 bases). Germline CDR1 is SGHTA and CDR2 is FQGNSA. The length of the CDR3 is 15 residues. The ends were cut back, 4 bases at V and 0 bases at J, with 13 bases in the middle. The CDR3 DNA reads as TGTGCCAGCAGCTCTACAGGGCCTAGCTCCTACGAGCAGTACTTC. Translating it yields CASSSTGPSSYEQYF.

This clone has at least ten counts. The chain has TRBV27 and TRBJ2-7, with 7 bases fitting TRBD1. Germline values: CDR1 MNHEY, CDR2 SMNVEV (reference sequence). With 6 bases clipped from V and 4 bases from J, the junction kept 12 bases outside the gene matches. The CDR3 spans 15 residues. The CDR3 sequence is CASSLQGFATYEQYF. Here the CDR3 DNA reads TGTGCCAGCAGCCTACAGGGGTTTGCGACGTACGAGCAGTACTTC.

A word on this clone: A much larger clonotype is one base distant, so this may be a read error. This chain uses TRBV29-1 with TRBJ1-1; 9 nucleotides match TRBD1. Germline V gene sequence: CDR1 SQVTM, CDR2 ANQGSEA. The CDR3 covers 14 residues. The junction had 7 bases not matched to a gene; V was cut back by 8 bases and J by 0 bases. The CDR3 nucleotides are TGCAGCCCCGGACAGGGGCTTATGAACACTGAAGCTTTCTTT. It is translated as CSPGQGLMNTEAFF.

To note about this clone: A much larger clone differs by one base, so this may be a read error. The rearrangement links TRBV5-4 to TRBJ1-3; no firm D call. The CDR3 extends over 13 amino acids. Between the trimmed V and J ends, which lost 2 bases and 7 bases, there was a span of 10 bases. The V gene's germline CDR1 is SGHNT and CDR2 YYREEE (reference sequence). The CDR3 protein is CASSFAGVNTIYF. The CDR3 DNA reads TGTGCCAGCAGCTTTGCCGGGGTGAACACCATATATTTT.

This sequence joins TRBV11-1 and TRBJ1-4; D perhaps matches TRBD1 (5 bases). This CDR3 spans 18 amino acids. V was cut by 5 bases and J by 7 bases, with 26 bases left in between. The germline V gene encodes CDR1 SGHAT and CDR2 FQDESV (reference sequence). Here the CDR3 reads CASSPGLSWGVLGEKLFF. CDR3 nucleotides: TGTGCCAGCAGCCCCGGTCTATCTTGGGGCGTATTGGGTGAAAAACTGTTTTTT.

This clone was seen many times. The rearrangement links TRBV7-2 to TRBJ2-7; either TRBD1 or TRBD2 may fit D (7 bases each). In germline, CDR1 is SGHTA, CDR2 FQGNSA. This CDR3 has 16 residues. V was clipped by 5 bases and J by 4 bases, with 21 bases between them. This CDR3 reads CASSTREGAREYEQYF. The CDR3 nucleotides are TGTGCCAGCAGCACTAGGGAGGGGGCGAGAGAGTACGAGCAGTACTTC. Supplemented by reference TRBV7-2 and TRBJ2-7, the full variable domain reads GAGVSQSPSNKVTEKGKDVELRCDPISGHTALYWYRQSLGQGLEFLIYFQGNSAPDKSGLPSDRFSAERTGGSVSTLTIQRTQQEDSAVYLCASSTREGAREYEQYFGPGTRLTVT.

This clone was counted at least ten times. The chain combines TRBV28 with TRBJ2-7, with D perhaps TRBD1 (6 bases). Looked up from germline, CDR1 is MDHEN and CDR2 is SYDVKM. The germline V and J ends were trimmed by 6 bases and 4 bases, with 25 bases remaining between them. CDR3 length: 17 amino acids. DNA of the CDR3: TGTGCCAGCAGAGGACCAAACAGGGAGCTATCCCGGTACGAGCAGTACTTC. It specifies CASRGPNRELSRYEQYF.

This clone appeared many times. This chain links TRBV5-4 with TRBJ2-1; D perhaps matches TRBD2 (5 bases). Germline CDR1 is SGHNT and CDR2 is YYREEE (reference sequence). CDR3 length: 12 residues. The V end lost 3 bases, the J end lost 7 bases, and 8 bases lay between the germline ends. DNA for the CDR3: TGTGCCAGCAGCTCCACGGGGAATGAGCAGTTCTTC. This gives the protein CASSSTGNEQFF.